These 28 T cell receptor beta chains were sequenced from one sample in a study of cytomegalovirus exposure and HLA in healthy donors. The PCR had 60 Vbeta and 13 Jbeta primers. Generated by immunoSEQ multiplex PCR, the TCRdb table keeps only in-frame clones and is missing some. The sample has 160,000 or so clones; about 86% are singletons. The material sequenced was PBMCs. These receptors were obtained from a woman aged 18-29 years in good health and CMV-seronegative.

A single count supports this clone. The CDR3 DNA sequence: TGTGCCAGCAGCTGGGGGGGGTCTGAAGCTTTCTTT. It translates to CASSWGGSEAFF. The V call is TRBV5-4, the J call TRBJ1-1, with D perhaps matching TRBD1 (5 bases). The V gene lost 3 bases and the J gene lost 6 bases, with 9 bases spanning the gap. The CDR3 runs 12 residues. Germline V gene sequence: CDR1 SGHNT, CDR2 YYREEE (reference sequence).

CDR3 sequence (DNA): TGTGCTAGTGCGGCGGAACCCAGCTCCTACAATGAGCAGTTCTTC. Protein: CASAAEPSSYNEQFF. The chain couples TRBV12-5 to TRBJ2-1, with no clear D. V shed 7 bases and J shed 0 bases, with 13 bases lying between them. The CDR3 runs 15 residues. Germline V gene sequence: CDR1 LGHNT, CDR2 FRNRAP. The full variable domain, completed using reference TRBV12-5 and TRBJ2-1, is DARVTQTPRHKVTEMGQEVTMRCQPILGHNTVFWYRQTMMQGLELLAYFRNRAPLDDSGMPKDRFSAEMPDATLATLKIQPSEPRDSAVYFCASAAEPSSYNEQFFGPGTRLTVL.

The chain employs TRBV5-1 and TRBJ2-2; TRBD2 is a possible D gene (6 bases). CDR3 length equals 17 residues. CDR1 SGHRS and CDR2 YFSETQ come from the germline V gene. V was pared by 0 bases and J by 1 base, with 13 bases between. The CDR3 loop reads CASSLDFGRMNTGELFF. The DNA of the CDR3 is TGCGCCAGCAGCTTGGATTTTGGGAGGATGAACACCGGGGAGCTGTTTTTT.

The chain couples TRBV2 to TRBJ1-2; weak D call: TRBD1 (5 bases). CDR1 and CDR2 from the germline V gene are SNHLY and FYNNEI. The CDR3 has 13 residues. V lost 3 bases and J lost 5, with 10 bases in between. CDR3 sequence: CASSEEGRYGYTF. Here the CDR3 DNA reads TGTGCCAGCAGTGAGGAGGGACGGTATGGCTACACCTTC.

Comment on this clone: The sample holds other DNA sequences that translate to the same CDR3. The V call is TRBV28, the J call TRBJ2-2, with unresolved D. This CDR3 spans 13 amino acids. Germline CDR1 reads MDHEN; CDR2 reads SYDVKM. The V end lost 4 bases, the J end lost 2 bases, and 5 bases lay between the germline ends. The CDR3 here is CASSSQNTGELFF. As DNA, the CDR3 is TGTGCCAGCAGTTCCCAAAACACCGGGGAGCTGTTTTTT. The whole variable domain, remainder taken from reference TRBV28 and TRBJ2-2, is DVKVTQSSRYLVKRTGEKVFLECVQDMDHENMFWYRQDPGLGLRLIYFSYDVKMKEKGDIPEGYSVSREKKERFSLILESASTNQTSMYLCASSSQNTGELFFGEGSRLTVL.

This chain connects TRBV15 to TRBJ2-2; D may be TRBD1 (5 bases). There are 16 residues in the CDR3. The V end was cut by 5 bases, the J end by 2 bases, with 15 bases between. Germline V gene data show CDR1 as LNHNV and CDR2 as YYDKDF (reference sequence). The CDR3 spells CATSPQGQGNTGELFF. In DNA form, the CDR3 reads TGTGCCACCAGCCCCCAAGGGCAGGGTAACACCGGGGAGCTGTTTTTT.

This sequence joins TRBV2 and TRBJ2-7, with 7 bases fitting TRBD1. The V and J ends lost 6 bases and 3 bases, in that order; junction bases with no gene match: 5. The CDR3 sequence is 13 residues long. From germline, CDR1 is SNHLY and CDR2 FYNNEI. The DNA for the CDR3 is TGTGCCAGCAGCCGACAGGGAAACTACGAGCAGTACTTC. Translation gives CASSRQGNYEQYF.

This chain uses TRBV10-3 with TRBJ2-3; 10 nucleotides line up with TRBD2. J lost 3 bases, V lost 7 bases, and 10 bases had no gene match. The length of the CDR3 is 16 residues. The germline gives CDR1 ENHRY, CDR2 SYGVKD. The CDR3 region is CAIKTKRGGVTDTQYF. The CDR3 DNA is TGTGCCATCAAGACGAAGCGGGGGGGTGTAACAGATACGCAGTATTTT.

V and J are TRBV4-1 and TRBJ2-1; D not resolved. The CDR3 totals 16 residues. Trimming left V 4 bases short and J 0 bases short, with 13 bases between. Germline assignment: CDR1 MGHRA and CDR2 YSYEKL. CDR3 in amino acids: CASSLPSKSSYNEQFF. The CDR3 DNA sequence: TGCGCCAGCAGCCTCCCATCCAAGAGCTCCTACAATGAGCAGTTCTTC.

The V gene is TRBV7-9, the J gene TRBJ2-5, with 8 positions matching TRBD2. V shed 3 bases, J shed 1 base, and the junction held 16 bases outside the gene matches. Germline-derived CDR1 and CDR2 are SEHNR and FQNEAQ (reference sequence). The CDR3 is 19 residues long. The CDR3 DNA follows: TGTGCCAGCAGCTTTCCCGACGCGGGGGGCCTTAGAGGCCAAGAGACCCAGTACTTC. Encoded protein: CASSFPDAGGLRGQETQYF.

The J gene is TRBJ1-2, the V gene TRBV27; 7 bases are a match to TRBD1. Germline values: CDR1 MNHEY, CDR2 SMNVEV (reference sequence). With V trimmed by 2 bases and J by 4 bases, 4 bases remained unmatched. The CDR3 is made up of 14 amino acids. CDR3 protein: CASSLEQGSYGYTF. The CDR3 nucleotides are TGTGCCAGCAGTTTAGAACAGGGGTCCTATGGCTACACCTTC.

This clone occurred once. The V call is TRBV4-2, the J call TRBJ2-1, with D uncertain. This CDR3 contains 16 residues. The V end lost 0 bases, the J end lost 0 bases, and 9 bases lay between the germline ends. The germline V gene has CDR1 LGHNA and CDR2 YNFKEQ. CDR3 in DNA: TGTGCCAGCAGCCAAGATACGGGTAACTCCTACAATGAGCAGTTCTTC. This translates into CASSQDTGNSYNEQFF.

As regards this clone: Relative to the germline gene, one junction end is altered; a read error may explain this. The chain couples TRBV7-9 to TRBJ2-5; perhaps TRBD2 as D (6 bases). The CDR3 has 18 residues. Germline CDR1 is SEHNR and CDR2 is FQNEAQ (reference sequence). CDR3 sequence: CSSSSPVRRGGGLETQYF. CDR3 nucleotides: TGTTCCAGCAGCTCTCCCGTTCGGAGGGGAGGAGGTCTAGAGACCCAGTACTTC.

The V gene is TRBV6-1, the J gene TRBJ2-3; TRBD1 matches 8 bases. Germline trimming cut 10 bases from V and 3 bases from J; bases unmatched to any gene: 6. Germline V CDR1 and CDR2: MNHNS, SASEGT. The CDR3 length is 13 residues. Here the CDR3 DNA reads TGTGCCACGGACAGGGCCCGTACAGATACGCAGTATTTT. It specifies CATDRARTDTQYF.

The CDR3 DNA reads TGTGCCAGCTCACCGTCCCTCGAAGGGGCGAACACCATATATTTT. It yields the protein CASSPSLEGANTIYF. This chain uses TRBV18 with TRBJ1-3; the D gene is possibly TRBD1 (5 bases). The CDR3 has 15 amino acids. V was trimmed by 3 bases and J by 7 bases, leaving 16 bases between them. In germline, CDR1 is KGHSH, CDR2 LQKENI. Full variable domain (rest looked up from reference TRBV18 and TRBJ1-3): NAGVMQNPRHLVRRRGQEARLRCSPMKGHSHVYWYRQLPEEGLKFMVYLQKENIIDESGMPKERFSAEFPKEGPSILRIQQVVRGDSAAYFCASSPSLEGANTIYFGEGSWLTVV.

Here the CDR3 DNA reads TGTGCCAGCAGCTTATCAAAACAGGGGGCGCCCCAGCATTTT. Translation: CASSLSKQGAPQHF. The rearrangement links TRBV7-8 to TRBJ1-5; 9 nucleotides align to TRBD1. Germline CDR1 reads SGHVS; CDR2 reads FQNEAQ. This CDR3 spans 14 amino acids. With 2 bases clipped from V and 9 bases from J, the junction kept 5 bases outside the gene matches.

J is TRBJ2-1 and V is TRBV6-6; 7 nucleotides align to TRBD2. The V gene's germline CDR1 is MNHNY and CDR2 SVGAGI (reference sequence). V gave up 6 bases and J gave up 6 bases; unmatched junction bases: 14. The CDR3 is 16 amino acids. The CDR3 loop is CASRGESGGQGNEQFF. DNA for the CDR3: TGTGCCAGCAGGGGGGAGTCGGGAGGCCAAGGCAATGAGCAGTTCTTC.

In this sample, this clone turned up a few times. The chain uses TRBV6-5 and TRBJ2-7, with 7 bases identical to TRBD1. The CDR3 is 15 residues long. V dropped 6 bases and J dropped 3; count of bases not matched to a gene: 11. Germline V lookup: CDR1 MNHEY, CDR2 SVGAGI. The CDR3 here is CASSLTGDPYYEQYF. In nucleotides, the CDR3 is TGTGCCAGCAGCTTAACAGGGGACCCCTACTACGAGCAGTACTTC.

The genes are TRBV6-5 and TRBJ2-1; D call uncertain. V was shortened by 6 bases and J by 1 base, with 13 bases between the two germline ends. CDR3 length: 15 amino acids. Germline-derived CDR1 and CDR2 are MNHEY and SVGAGI. CDR3 coding DNA: TGTGCCAGCAGGTCAGACTCCTCTTCCTACAATGAGCAGTTCTTC. It encodes CASRSDSSSYNEQFF.

The J gene is TRBJ2-3, the V gene TRBV9; D perhaps matches TRBD2 (5 bases). The CDR3 totals 16 residues. V was shortened by 0 bases and J by 1 base, with 12 bases between the two germline ends. Germline values: CDR1 SGDLS, CDR2 YYNGEE. DNA for the CDR3: TGTGCCAGCAGCGTAGTTGACTACGGCGGCACAGATACGCAGTATTTT. Its translation: CASSVVDYGGTDTQYF. Combining the CDR3 with reference TRBV9 and TRBJ2-3 gives the whole variable domain DSGVTQTPKHLITATGQRVTLRCSPRSGDLSVYWYQQSLDQGLQFLIQYYNGEERAKGNILERFSAQQFPDLHSELNLSSLELGDSALYFCASSVVDYGGTDTQYFGPGTRLTVL.

This clone was recorded once. This sequence joins TRBV11-2 and TRBJ1-1; 8 bases match TRBD1. The germline CDR1 and CDR2 sequences are SGHAT and FQNNGV. The CDR3 has 13 residues. J was trimmed by 11 bases and V by 2 bases; bases with no gene match: 7. The CDR3 DNA reads as TGTGCCAGCAGCTTAACCCAGGGGGCAAGCGCTTTCTTT. Residues: CASSLTQGASAFF.

This chain connects TRBV28 to TRBJ2-5; the match to TRBD1 covers 7 bases. This CDR3 comprises 13 residues. Germline lookup yields CDR1 MDHEN and CDR2 SYDVKM. V gave up 6 bases and J gave up 3 bases; unmatched junction bases: 4. In DNA form, the CDR3 reads TGTGCCAGCAGCCTTACAGGGGAAGAGACCCAGTACTTC. This codes for CASSLTGEETQYF.

The rearrangement uses TRBV4-1 and TRBJ2-2; tentatively, D is TRBD1 (5 bases). The CDR3 length is 15 residues. Germline CDR1 is MGHRA and CDR2 is YSYEKL. Deletions cut 6 bases from V and 1 base from J, with 12 bases between. CDR3 sequence (DNA): TGCGCCAGCAGTGTCAGGACAAGGAACACCGGGGAGCTGTTTTTT. Protein sequence: CASSVRTRNTGELFF.

The rearrangement joins TRBV29-1 to TRBJ2-7; 9 bases map to TRBD2. CDR1 and CDR2 from the germline V gene are SQVTM and ANQGSEA. The CDR3 sequence is 15 residues long. V trimming: 4 bases; J trimming: 6 bases; junction bases outside the gene matches: 13. Here the CDR3 DNA reads TGCAGCGTTGGCGAGCGGGAGGCCCGGGGCCTCGAGCAGTACTTC. It codes for CSVGEREARGLEQYF.

This chain uses TRBV2 with TRBJ2-7, with D possibly TRBD1 on 6 matching bases. Trimming pared 6 bases from V and 6 bases from J, leaving 18 bases between. The CDR3 is 14 residues long. Germline V gene data show CDR1 as SNHLY and CDR2 as FYNNEI. The DNA for the CDR3 is TGTGCCAGCAGAGACAGGTCTGTCCGAGCCGAGCAGTACTTC. Translated, it gives CASRDRSVRAEQYF.

This clone was counted a single time. The chain links TRBV27 to TRBJ2-5; D is possibly TRBD1 (6 bases). The J call may be incorrect, as the DNA end agrees better with TRBJ2-7. This CDR3 is 15 amino acids long. Germline loops: CDR1 MNHEY, CDR2 SMNVEV (reference sequence). CDR3 loop: CASSSKQGPEYEQYF. The DNA of the CDR3 is TGTGCCAGCAGTTCCAAACAGGGTCCGGAATACGAGCAGTACTTC.

This chain joins TRBV29-1 and TRBJ1-2; 8 bases are a match to TRBD1. J lost 1 base, V lost 4 bases, and 2 bases had no gene match. This CDR3 is 13 amino acids long. Germline V gene sequence: CDR1 SQVTM, CDR2 ANQGSEA. CDR3 residues: CSVGGQVNYGYTF. The DNA of the CDR3 is TGCAGCGTTGGGGGACAGGTTAACTATGGCTACACCTTC.

The rearrangement joins TRBV5-5 to TRBJ1-2, with D uncertain. The V end was cut by 3 bases, the J end by 8 bases, with 8 bases between. In germline, CDR1 is SGHKS, CDR2 YYEKEE (reference sequence). CDR3 size: 11 residues. The CDR3 sequence is CASSSPLGYTF. CDR3 DNA sequence: TGTGCCAGCAGCTCTCCCCTCGGCTACACCTTC.